This T cell receptor (beta chain) stems from a study of T-cell reconstitution after alpha-beta-depleted transplantation in children (dated by TCRdb to the mid-2010s). In terms of the full investigation: The study quantitatively tracked T-cell immune reconstitution after TCRalphabeta/CD19-depleted allogeneic hematopoietic cell transplantation in children using TCR repertoire profiling. Study-wide findings and limitations: About two months after transplant, the apparently early recovery of alphabetaT-cell counts reportedly depended on just several hundred clones that had expanded rapidly and came from non-depleted graft cells. Over subsequent months, a decline in hyperexpanded clone frequencies was noted, and after one year, T-cell counts and TCRbeta diversity were mostly ascribed to newly produced T cells. In some patients, high TCRbeta diversity at day 60 was attributed to recipient T cells and intrathymic progenitors that had survived conditioning.

Including cysteine and phenylalanine, the CDR3 has 14 amino acids. Only the CDR3 DNA is retained, 42 bases long and in frame from the first base. Here V drops 0 bases and J drops 10 bases, and the junction holds 9 bases not matched to any gene. Per the germline V gene (reference sequence), DFQATT is the CDR1 and SNEGSKA is the CDR2. The sample's treatment or condition label is to be understood as: allogeneic hematopoietic cell transplantation with graft depleted of TCRalphabeta T cells and CD19 B cells. TCRalphabeta/CD19-depleted allogeneic hematopoietic cell grafts were given to the transplant recipients, all of whom were children. The method behind the library was PCR. Sequencing relied on an Illumina HiSeq 2500. TCR libraries were prepared with molecular barcoding, using unique molecular identifiers to normalize TCRbeta repertoire quantification. TCRdb reprocessed the public reads (quality trimming at Q25 with fastp, clone calling with MiXCR) and kept in-frame beta chains. Every entry covers one CDR3 protein and lists the most common genes and DNA from its rows. For this sample there are around 700,000 distinct CDR3 sequences; approximately 14% appear just once. Around 0.8% of the sample belongs to the ten largest clones.

This clonotype has at least ten counts. No antigen is known for it. The input lacks base qualities; no much larger clone sits a single base away. The sequences come from PBMCs, collected before TCRalphabeta/CD19-depleted stem cell transplant. Recombination joined TRBV20-1 with TRBJ2-1; the junction holds 7 bases that match TRBD2. The clonotype was recovered from a girl aged 2 to 10 with congenital amegakaryocytic thrombocytopenia, due to receive a stem cell transplant. CDR3 loop: CSARDNWREREQFF. The DNA reads as follows: TGCAGTGCTAGAGATAATTGGCGGGAGAGAGAGCAGTTCTTC.